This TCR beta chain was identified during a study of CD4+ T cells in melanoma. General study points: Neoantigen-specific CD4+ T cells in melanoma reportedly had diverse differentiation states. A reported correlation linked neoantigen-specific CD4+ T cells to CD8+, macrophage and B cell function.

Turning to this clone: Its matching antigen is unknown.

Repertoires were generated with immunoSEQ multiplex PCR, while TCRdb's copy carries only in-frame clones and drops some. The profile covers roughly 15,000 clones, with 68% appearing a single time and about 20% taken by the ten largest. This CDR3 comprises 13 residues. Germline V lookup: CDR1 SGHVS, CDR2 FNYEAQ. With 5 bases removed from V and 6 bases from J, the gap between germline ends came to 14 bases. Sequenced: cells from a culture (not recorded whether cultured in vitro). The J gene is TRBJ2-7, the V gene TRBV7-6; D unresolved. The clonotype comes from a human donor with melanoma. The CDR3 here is CASSPEASGEQYF. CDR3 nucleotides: TGTGCCAGCAGCCCCGAGGCTTCGGGCGAGCAGTACTTC.